Following are 15 T cell receptor beta chains from one sample sequenced in a study of shared clonotypes between healthy human individuals. The assay was immunoSEQ multiplex PCR, and TCRdb's table has in-frame clones only and misses some. The sample shows around 2,000,000 clones, just under 95% of them seen only once. Positive CCR7 selection of CD45RO-negative cells yielded the naive CD8 cells, and terminally differentiated effector memory CD45RA+ cells were excluded. The sample comprised naive CD8+ T cells sorted from blood. Receptor source: a man aged 18 to 35 in good health.

The V gene is TRBV5-1, the J gene TRBJ2-1, with D maybe TRBD1 (6 bases). CDR1 is SGHRS, CDR2 YFSETQ, per germline. The CDR3 totals 13 residues. Trimming removed 4 bases from V and 4 bases from J, with 9 bases in between. The CDR3 protein is CASSIGQYNEQFF. For the CDR3, the DNA is TGCGCCAGCAGCATAGGACAGTACAATGAGCAGTTCTTC.

The chain joins TRBV27 to TRBJ1-5; perhaps TRBD1 as D (6 bases). Germline V gene lookup returns CDR1 MNHEY and CDR2 SMNVEV (reference sequence). The CDR3 runs to 13 residues. Trimming stripped 11 bases from V and 3 bases from J, with 14 bases between. CDR3 DNA sequence: TGTGCCTCGGGGGGGGGCCCCAATCAGCCCCAGCATTTT. Translating it yields CASGGGPNQPQHF.

The J gene is TRBJ2-1, the V gene TRBV21-1; TRBD2 was called by the table and not checked on the DNA. TRBV21-1 counts as a pseudogene. The CDR3 is 17 residues long. DNA of the CDR3: TGTGCCAGCAGCAAAGCGAGAAGAGGCGGGCCCTACAATGAGCAGTTCTTC. This codes for CASSKARRGGPYNEQFF.

This chain connects TRBV28 to TRBJ1-2, with TRBD1 as a possible D gene (5 bases). Germline assignment: CDR1 MDHEN and CDR2 SYDVKM. Between the trimmed V and J ends, which lost 3 bases and 8 bases, there was a span of 10 bases. The CDR3 is 12 residues long. DNA of the CDR3: TGTGCCAGCAGTTTTTTGGGGCTGGGCTACACCTTC. This gives the protein CASSFLGLGYTF.

The chain combines TRBV6-1 with TRBJ2-1; D may correspond to TRBD1 or TRBD2 (5 bases each). Trimming stripped 3 bases from V and 5 bases from J, with 14 bases between. Germline CDR1 is MNHNS and CDR2 is SASEGT. This CDR3 comprises 15 residues. CDR3 sequence (DNA): TGTGCCAGCAGTGATCCCCCGGGGCGGGACAATGAGCAGTTCTTC. Its protein product is CASSDPPGRDNEQFF.

The CDR3 DNA follows: TGTGCCAGCAGCGTTGGACAGGGTCTGAACACTGAAGCTTTCTTT. Protein sequence: CASSVGQGLNTEAFF. This chain joins TRBV5-4 and TRBJ1-1, with 8 positions matching TRBD1. The ends lost 4 bases at V and 0 bases at J; junction bases unmatched: 5. Germline lookup yields CDR1 SGHNT and CDR2 YYREEE (reference sequence). The CDR3 length is 15 residues.

This clone has just one count. The chain links TRBV7-9 to TRBJ1-5; a weak D match, TRBD1 (6 bases). There are 14 residues in the CDR3. Germline V gene sequence: CDR1 SEHNR, CDR2 FQNEAQ (reference sequence). V lost 5 bases and J lost 3, with 11 bases in between. Here the CDR3 DNA reads TGTGCCAGCAGCCGGACAGAGCCCAATCAGCCCCAGCATTTT. Translation gives CASSRTEPNQPQHF.

Regarding this clone: The identical CDR3 is also encoded by other nucleotide sequences in the sample. V usage is TRBV7-2 and J usage is TRBJ2-7; 10 bases line up with TRBD2. The V gene's germline CDR1 is SGHTA and CDR2 FQGNSA. This CDR3 region has 14 residues. Trimming removed 2 bases from V and 2 bases from J; junction bases left unmatched: 0. The chain's CDR3 is CASSLLAGAYEQYF. The CDR3 DNA reads as TGTGCCAGCAGCTTACTAGCGGGGGCCTACGAGCAGTACTTC.

This rearrangement joins TRBV14 to TRBJ2-7; D is unresolved. This CDR3 spans 15 amino acids. The V end was cut by 1 base, the J end by 0 bases, with 10 bases between. Germline CDR1 is SGHDN and CDR2 is FVKESK. The CDR3 reads CASSQAGLLSYEQYF. Here the CDR3 DNA reads TGTGCCAGCAGCCAAGCAGGCCTCCTCTCCTACGAGCAGTACTTC. The full variable domain, its missing parts supplied by reference TRBV14 and TRBJ2-7, is EAGVTQFPSHSVIEKGQTVTLRCDPISGHDNLYWYRRVMGKEIKFLLHFVKESKQDESGMPNNRFLAERTGGTYSTLKVQPAELEDSGVYFCASSQAGLLSYEQYFGPGTRLTVT.

The chain employs TRBV5-4 and TRBJ2-1; a weak D match, TRBD1 (6 bases). V was shortened by 6 bases and J by 4 bases, with 11 bases between the two germline ends. The germline gives CDR1 SGHNT, CDR2 YYREEE (reference sequence). The CDR3 spans 13 residues. CDR3 nucleotide sequence: TGTGCCAGCACACAGGGTTTATACAATGAGCAGTTCTTC. Translation: CASTQGLYNEQFF.

Turning to this clone: Other DNA sequences from this sample encode an identical CDR3 as well. The gene calls are TRBV6-5 and TRBJ1-4, with 9 bases aligning to TRBD1. Germline V CDR1 and CDR2: MNHEY, SVGAGI. With V trimmed by 5 bases and J by 8 bases, 6 bases remained unmatched. The CDR3 contains 14 residues. Here the CDR3 reads CASSRTGVGEKLFF. In DNA form, the CDR3 reads TGTGCCAGCAGTAGGACAGGGGTTGGCGAAAAACTGTTTTTT.

On this clone: Other DNA sequences in this sample translate to the same CDR3. The V call is TRBV27, the J call TRBJ1-2; D gene uncertain. Germline V CDR1 and CDR2: MNHEY, SMNVEV (reference sequence). This CDR3 is built from 14 residues. The ends were cut back, 0 bases at V and 2 bases at J, with 7 bases in the middle. CDR3 bases: TGTGCCAGCAGTTTATCTTTGGGCAACTATGGCTACACCTTC. This codes for CASSLSLGNYGYTF.

The chain uses TRBV19 and TRBJ1-5; D uncertain. V lost 0 bases and J 3 bases, leaving 15 bases between the germline ends. The CDR3 spans 17 residues. Looked up from germline, CDR1 is LNHDA and CDR2 is SQIVND (reference sequence). DNA for the CDR3: TGTGCCAGTAGTATAGATTACCCGGTTACCATCAATCAGCCCCAGCATTTT. Its protein is CASSIDYPVTINQPQHF.

This sequence joins TRBV5-5 and TRBJ1-5; 8 nucleotides agree with TRBD1. J lost 0 bases, V lost 0 bases, and 11 bases had no gene match. Germline-derived CDR1 and CDR2 are SGHKS and YYEKEE (reference sequence). This CDR3 has 19 residues. CDR3 nucleotides: TGTGCCAGCAGCTTGGCAGGGGGCCCTACCCTCCATAGCAATCAGCCCCAGCATTTT. This sequence encodes CASSLAGGPTLHSNQPQHF.

This clone was observed a few times. The V call is TRBV7-9, the J call TRBJ2-7; 10 bases map to TRBD1. This CDR3 comprises 17 residues. With 5 bases clipped from V and 2 bases from J, the junction kept 12 bases outside the gene matches. CDR1 is SEHNR, CDR2 FQNEAQ, per germline (reference sequence). The CDR3 DNA is TGTGCCAGCAGCCCCCCCCGGGACAGGGGTATAGCCTACGAGCAGTACTTC. This encodes CASSPPRDRGIAYEQYF.